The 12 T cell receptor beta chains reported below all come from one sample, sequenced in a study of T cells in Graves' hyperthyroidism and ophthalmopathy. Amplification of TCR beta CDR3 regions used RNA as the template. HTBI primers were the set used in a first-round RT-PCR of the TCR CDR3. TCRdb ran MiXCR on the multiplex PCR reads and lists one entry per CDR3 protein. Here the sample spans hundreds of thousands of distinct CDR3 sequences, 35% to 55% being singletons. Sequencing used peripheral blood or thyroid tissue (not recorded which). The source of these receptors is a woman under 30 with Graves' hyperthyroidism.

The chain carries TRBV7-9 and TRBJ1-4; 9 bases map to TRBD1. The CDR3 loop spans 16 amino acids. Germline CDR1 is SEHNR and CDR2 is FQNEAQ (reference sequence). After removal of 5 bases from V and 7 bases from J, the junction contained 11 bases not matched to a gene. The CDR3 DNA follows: TGTGCCAGCAGCCAAGAGGGGGGACAGGGAGGTGAAAAACTGTTTTTT. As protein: CASSQEGGQGGEKLFF.

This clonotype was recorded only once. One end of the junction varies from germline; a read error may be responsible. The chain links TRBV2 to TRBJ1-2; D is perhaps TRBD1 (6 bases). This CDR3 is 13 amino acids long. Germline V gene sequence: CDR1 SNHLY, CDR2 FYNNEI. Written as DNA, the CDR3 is TGTACCAGCAGTGGACGGCCAGGGGTAAACTACACCTTC. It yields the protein CTSSGRPGVNYTF.

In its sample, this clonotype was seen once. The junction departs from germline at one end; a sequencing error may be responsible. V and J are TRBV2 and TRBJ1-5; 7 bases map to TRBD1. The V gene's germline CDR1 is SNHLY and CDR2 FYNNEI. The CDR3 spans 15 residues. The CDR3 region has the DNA TGCGCCAGCAGCCCGGGTGACAGGGGCAATCAGCCCCAGCATTTT. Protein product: CASSPGDRGNQPQHF.

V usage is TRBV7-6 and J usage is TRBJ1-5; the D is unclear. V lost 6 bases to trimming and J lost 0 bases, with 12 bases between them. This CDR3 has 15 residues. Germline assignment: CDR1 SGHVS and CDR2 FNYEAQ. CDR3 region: CASSLGRNSNQPQHF. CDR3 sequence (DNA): TGTGCCAGCAGTTTGGGCAGAAATAGCAATCAGCCCCAGCATTTT. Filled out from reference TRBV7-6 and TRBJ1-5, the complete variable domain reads GAGVSQSPRYKVTKRGQDVALRCDPISGHVSLYWYRQALGQGPEFLTYFNYEAQQDKSGLPNDRFSAERPEGSISTLTIQRTEQRDSAMYRCASSLGRNSNQPQHFGDGTRLSIL.

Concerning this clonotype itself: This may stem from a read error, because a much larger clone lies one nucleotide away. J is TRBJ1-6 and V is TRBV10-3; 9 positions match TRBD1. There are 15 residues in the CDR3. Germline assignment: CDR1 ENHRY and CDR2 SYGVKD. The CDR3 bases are TGTGCCAGCAGTAACCGGGACAGGGTCAATTCACCCTTCCACTTT. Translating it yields CASSNRDRVNSPFHF.

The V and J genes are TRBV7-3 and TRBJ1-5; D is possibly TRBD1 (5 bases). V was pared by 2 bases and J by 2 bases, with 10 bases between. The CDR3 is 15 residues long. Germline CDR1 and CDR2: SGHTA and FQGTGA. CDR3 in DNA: TGTGCCAGCAGCTTAGGGGGTTCGGGCAATCAGCCCCAGCATTTT. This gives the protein CASSLGGSGNQPQHF.

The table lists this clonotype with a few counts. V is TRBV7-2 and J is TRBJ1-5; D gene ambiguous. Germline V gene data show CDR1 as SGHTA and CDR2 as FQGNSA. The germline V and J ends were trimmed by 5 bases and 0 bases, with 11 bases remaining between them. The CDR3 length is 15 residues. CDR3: CASSPEVYSNQPQHF. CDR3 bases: TGTGCCAGCAGCCCCGAGGTCTATAGCAATCAGCCCCAGCATTTT. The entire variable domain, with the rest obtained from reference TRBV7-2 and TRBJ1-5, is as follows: GAGVSQSPSNKVTEKGKDVELRCDPISGHTALYWYRQSLGQGLEFLIYFQGNSAPDKSGLPSDRFSAERTGGSVSTLTIQRTQQEDSAVYLCASSPEVYSNQPQHFGDGTRLSIL.

For the CDR3, the DNA is TGTGCCACTACGACAGAACCCTACGAGCAGTACTTC. Protein: CATTTEPYEQYF. This rearrangement joins TRBV6-2 or TRBV6-3 to TRBJ2-7; possibly TRBD1 for D (5 bases). Germline loops: CDR1 MNHEY, CDR2 SVGEGT. CDR3 size: 12 residues. V gave up 10 bases and J gave up 2 bases, with 12 bases separating them.

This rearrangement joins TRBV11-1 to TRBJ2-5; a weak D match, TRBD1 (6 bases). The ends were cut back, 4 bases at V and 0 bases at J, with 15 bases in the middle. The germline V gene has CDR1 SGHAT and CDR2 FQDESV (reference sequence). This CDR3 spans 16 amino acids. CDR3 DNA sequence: TGTGCCAGCAGCTCCGCCAAAGACAGGAACCAAGAGACCCAGTACTTC. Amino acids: CASSSAKDRNQETQYF.

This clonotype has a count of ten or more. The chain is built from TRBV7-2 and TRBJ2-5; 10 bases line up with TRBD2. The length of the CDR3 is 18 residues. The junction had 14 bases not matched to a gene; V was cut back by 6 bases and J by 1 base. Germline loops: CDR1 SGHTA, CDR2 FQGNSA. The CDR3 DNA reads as TGTGCCAGCAGGCGATGGGCTAGCGGGAGTAGGCCCCAAGAGACCCAGTACTTC. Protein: CASRRWASGSRPQETQYF.

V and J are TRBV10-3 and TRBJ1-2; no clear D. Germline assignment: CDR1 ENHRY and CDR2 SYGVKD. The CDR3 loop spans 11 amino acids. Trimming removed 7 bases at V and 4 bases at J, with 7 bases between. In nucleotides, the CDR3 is TGTGCCATCACCGGTCTCTATGGCTACACCTTC. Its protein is CAITGLYGYTF.

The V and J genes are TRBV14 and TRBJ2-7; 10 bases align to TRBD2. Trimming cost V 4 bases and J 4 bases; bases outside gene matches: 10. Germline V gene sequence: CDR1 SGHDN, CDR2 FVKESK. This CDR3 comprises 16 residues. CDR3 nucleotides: TGTGCCAGCAGCCCTCACGGGACTAGCGTCTCGTACGAGCAGTACTTC. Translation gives CASSPHGTSVSYEQYF. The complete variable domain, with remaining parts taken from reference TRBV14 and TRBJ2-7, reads EAGVTQFPSHSVIEKGQTVTLRCDPISGHDNLYWYRRVMGKEIKFLLHFVKESKQDESGMPNNRFLAERTGGTYSTLKVQPAELEDSGVYFCASSPHGTSVSYEQYFGPGTRLTVT.